This TCR beta chain was sequenced in a study of OX40 agonist ivuxolimab in advanced cancers. Points from the study as a whole: At 0.1 to 3.0 mg/kg, CD4+ and CD8+ blood T cells expanded clonally by week 6. Clonal expansion in partial responders at 0.1-3.0 mg/kg ranked among the lowest. Normalized expansion of T-cell clones was also low for some nonresponders.

A note on this clone: Its specificity is not known.

The CDR3 runs to 14 residues. Looked up from germline, CDR1 is SGHRS and CDR2 is YFSETQ. The germline V and J ends were trimmed by 4 bases and 5 bases, with 15 bases remaining between them. Generated by immunoSEQ multiplex PCR, the TCRdb table keeps only in-frame clones and is missing some. The data show 100,000 or so clones, roughly 90% seen once. Sample: CD4+ or CD8+ T cells sorted from blood, taken in a trial of the OX40 agonist ivuxolimab. The sequence derives from an adult with an advanced solid tumor such as melanoma, head and neck, liver or kidney cancer. The chain couples TRBV5-1 to TRBJ1-1; D gene unclear. Written as DNA, the CDR3 is TGCGCCAGCAGCCCCACCGGGGTTCGAACTGAAGCTTTCTTT. This encodes CASSPTGVRTEAFF.